The rows below give T cell receptor beta chains drawn from one sample of a study of T cell responses to AZD1222 COVID-19 vaccine. Profiled with immunoSEQ multiplex PCR; TCRdb holds only in-frame clones, not every one. This table has tens of thousands of clones, roughly 89% appearing once. Source: peripheral blood, taken 28 days after the second AZD1222 dose. These receptors were obtained from an adult who received the AZD1222 COVID-19 vaccine. The CDR3 runs from the conserved cysteine through the conserved F or W. A D gene is named only where the DNA matches it firmly. Clone size is not always given. Where it is, it says once, few, many or a class for expanded clones.

>-|TRBD2|TRBV7-8|TRBJ2-6
CASSFLGLVSGANVLTF
TGTGCCAGCAGCTTCCTGGGACTAGTTTCTGGGGCCAACGTCCTGACTTTC
>-|TRBD1|TRBV5-4|TRBJ2-4
CASSPGQVSGIQYF
TGTGCCAGCAGCCCCGGACAGGTTTCTGGCATTCAGTACTTC
>-|-|TRBV10-1|TRBJ1-6
CARRPLGAERSPLHF
TGCGCCCGCAGACCCCTCGGGGCCGAGAGGTCACCCCTCCACTTT
>-|TRBD1|TRBV6-5|TRBJ1-2
CASSYGDRVGGYTF
TGTGCCAGCAGTTACGGCGACAGGGTGGGTGGCTACACCTTC
>-|-|TRBV15|TRBJ2-3
CATSSITRIDTQYF
TGTGCCACCAGCAGTATAACACGGATAGATACGCAGTATTTT
>-|-|TRBV29-1|TRBJ1-1
CSAYGGGNTEAFF
TGCAGCGCCTATGGGGGGGGGAACACTGAAGCTTTCTTT
>once|-|TRBV27|TRBJ2-2
CASSPTQGAGELFF
TGTGCCAGCAGCCCGACTCAAGGGGCCGGGGAGCTGTTTTTT
>-|TRBD2|TRBV25-1|TRBJ2-2
CASSGPGASGTGELFF
TGTGCCAGCAGTGGACCCGGGGCTAGCGGCACCGGGGAGCTGTTTTTT
>once|-|TRBV5-7|TRBJ2-2
CASSLLARLTGELFF
TGTGCCAGCAGCTTGTTGGCCAGACTCACCGGGGAGCTGTTTTTT
>-|TRBD2|TRBV10-3|TRBJ2-1
CAISELVAGGVNEQFF
TGTGCCATCAGTGAGTTGGTAGCGGGAGGGGTAAATGAGCAGTTCTTC
>-|-|TRBV7-3|TRBJ2-7
CASSLSVAAPHEQYF
TGTGCCAGCAGCTTATCAGTAGCGGCCCCTCACGAGCAGTACTTC
>-|-|TRBV30|TRBJ1-1
CAWSTWGGTNTEAFF
TGTGCCTGGAGCACGTGGGGGGGAACAAACACTGAAGCTTTCTTT
>-|-|TRBV6-5|TRBJ1-2
CASSLTDSGYTF
TGTGCCAGCAGTTTGACAGACTCTGGCTACACCTTC
>once|-|TRBV19|TRBJ2-3
CASSIQGGTQYF
TGTGCCAGTAGTATACAGGGGGGTACGCAGTATTTT
>-|TRBD2|TRBV10-3|TRBJ2-1
CAISGASGRGKYNEQFF
TGTGCCATCAGTGGCGCTAGCGGGAGGGGAAAATACAATGAGCAGTTCTTC
>-|-|TRBV11-2|TRBJ1-2
CASSVGTGVSNYGYTF
TGTGCCAGCAGCGTGGGGACGGGCGTTTCTAACTATGGCTACACCTTC
>-|TRBD1|TRBV30|TRBJ1-1
CAWSVRDRVLF
TGTGCCTGGAGTGTAAGGGACAGGGTGCTCTTT
>-|-|TRBV2|TRBJ1-6
CASRGSNSPLHF
TGTGCCAGCCGGGGATCTAATTCACCCCTCCACTTT
>-|-|TRBV15|TRBJ2-5
CATSRANRDPQGYF
TGTGCCACCAGCAGAGCAAACCGGGACCCGCAGGGGTACTTC
>once|-|TRBV5-1|TRBJ2-1
CASSPGQLSTYNEQFF
TGCGCCAGCAGCCCCGGACAGCTGTCAACCTACAATGAGCAGTTCTTC
>once|TRBD2|TRBV5-1|TRBJ2-1
CASSDLRLAGVDNEQFF
TGCGCCAGCAGCGATCTAAGACTAGCGGGGGTGGACAATGAGCAGTTCTTC
>-|TRBD1|TRBV5-1|TRBJ2-1
CASSLKGQGANEQFF
TGCGCCAGCAGCTTGAAGGGTCAGGGGGCGAATGAGCAGTTCTTC
>-|-|TRBV7-3|TRBJ1-6
CASSLEGRPNSPLHF
TGTGCCAGCAGCTTAGAGGGCAGGCCAAATTCACCCCTCCACTTT
>few|-|TRBV7-9|TRBJ2-2
CASSLGAGGFGELFF
TGTGCCAGCAGCTTGGGAGCAGGGGGGTTCGGGGAGCTGTTTTTT
>-|TRBD1|TRBV6-2/TRBV6-3|TRBJ2-7
CASSYIRGRFYEQYF
TGTGCCAGCAGTTACATCAGGGGGCGGTTCTACGAGCAGTACTTC
>-|TRBD1|TRBV5-6|TRBJ1-4
CASSSRGHGEKLFF
TGTGCCAGCAGCTCAAGGGGGCATGGGGAAAAACTGTTTTTT
>few|-|TRBV4-1|TRBJ1-5
CASSQEVQGIRNQPQHF
TGCGCCAGCAGCCAAGAGGTGCAGGGGATCCGCAATCAGCCCCAGCATTTT
>-|TRBD1|TRBV24-1|TRBJ2-1
CATSGDRGPEQFF
TGTGCCACCAGTGGTGACAGGGGGCCCGAGCAGTTCTTC
>once|-|TRBV9|TRBJ1-6
CASSPQDSPLHF
TGTGCCAGCAGCCCTCAGGATTCACCCCTCCACTTT
>-|TRBD1|TRBV5-4|TRBJ2-2
CASSPGTASTGELFF
TGTGCCAGCAGCCCCGGGACAGCGAGCACCGGGGAGCTGTTTTTT
>few|TRBD2|TRBV9|TRBJ2-2
CASSVTSGANTGELFF
TGTGCCAGCAGCGTCACTAGCGGGGCGAACACCGGGGAGCTGTTTTTT
>-|TRBD1|TRBV5-1|TRBJ2-5
CASSGQGEETQYF
TGCGCCAGCAGCGGACAGGGAGAAGAGACCCAGTACTTC
>-|TRBD1|TRBV5-6|TRBJ1-1
CASSQDRENTEAFF
TGTGCCAGCAGCCAGGACAGGGAGAACACTGAAGCTTTCTTT
>-|-|TRBV10-3|TRBJ2-3
CAIRPGGPLTPDTQYF
TGTGCCATCAGACCCGGTGGACCCCTCACCCCGGATACGCAGTATTTT
>-|TRBD2|TRBV6-5|TRBJ2-1
CASSPTSGPYNEQFF
TGTGCCAGCAGTCCTACTAGCGGCCCTTACAATGAGCAGTTCTTC
>once|-|TRBV14|TRBJ2-1
CASSQPPQSYNEQFF
TGTGCCAGCAGCCAACCCCCACAATCCTACAATGAGCAGTTCTTC